This is a list of T cell receptor beta chains from one sample in a study of CD8+ T cells in alopecia areata. Clones were read by immunoSEQ multiplex PCR, and TCRdb kept only the in-frame ones, dropping some. The data contain 140,000 to 150,000 clones, around 50% of them seen just once; the ten biggest clones take up less than 8%. Sequences were obtained from CD4+ T cells sorted from blood. These receptors were taken from a human donor with alopecia areata. Both conserved end residues are part of each CDR3. The order of the fields is V gene, J gene, CDR3 protein.

TRBV6-1	TRBJ2-3	CASSDRPDTQYF
TRBV29-1	TRBJ2-1	CSVEGRGHNEQFF
TRBV28	TRBJ2-5	CASSFGQETQYF
TRBV11-2	TRBJ1-1	CASSLVAGGTEAFF
TRBV29-1	TRBJ2-2	CSVRWSANTGELFF
TRBV7-3	TRBJ2-1	CASSARGLAGGNEQFF
TRBV4-1	TRBJ2-5	CASSYLGAQYF
TRBV29-1	TRBJ2-1	CSVEGGGRSYNEQFF
TRBV4-2	TRBJ2-3	CASSPTTSSIDTQYF
TRBV19	TRBJ2-5	CASSQDSPGLETQYF
TRBV30	TRBJ1-1	CAWSASLMGGMNTEAFF
TRBV6-5	TRBJ2-7	CASSYEVNLGEQYF
TRBV4-1	TRBJ1-2	CASSQMGVSGGDGYTF
TRBV29-1	TRBJ2-5	CSVDTYHGKTQYF
TRBV6-5	TRBJ2-5	CASSYPQGTQYF
TRBV29-1	TRBJ2-1	CSVARGTYNEQFF
TRBV5-1	TRBJ2-7	CASSPQGHYEQYF
TRBV30	TRBJ1-5	CAWNVGAGNQPQHF
TRBV7-9	TRBJ2-3	CASSYGYGTDTQYF
TRBV4-1	TRBJ2-1	CASSPAGLAGFKQFF
TRBV5-1	TRBJ2-7	CASSLEGQGPYEQYF
TRBV7-9	TRBJ2-1	CASSAQLIGEQFF
TRBV6-1	TRBJ1-2	CASSPDRDPLHGYTF
TRBV2	TRBJ2-5	CASSEQGLQETQYF
TRBV18	TRBJ2-7	CASSPPEKALGEQYF
TRBV7-2	TRBJ2-7	CASLPGTGFYEQYF
TRBV29-1	NA	CSGWIAGEPYNEQFF
TRBV28	TRBJ2-7	CASSLWGAFSYEQYF
TRBV6-5	TRBJ2-7	CASSPSTGGQYF
TRBV21-1	TRBJ2-5	CASSKSLTGKQETQYF
TRBV4-1	TRBJ1-4	CASSHLTKKLFF
TRBV7-8	TRBJ2-5	CASSLAGGAQETQYF
TRBV6-5	TRBJ2-1	CASSRGVEQFF
TRBV5-1	TRBJ2-2	CASSLGSGNTGELFF
TRBV7-9	TRBJ2-3	CASSFPSGSGSQYF
TRBV7-2	TRBJ1-1	CASSQRGTEAFF
TRBV29-1	TRBJ2-3	CSAWNTDTQYF
TRBV29-1	TRBJ2-7	CSVEQTGVGNEQYF
TRBV12-5	TRBJ2-3	CASGLGGGYTDTQYF
TRBV29-1	TRBJ2-1	CSVERAGTGGEERQFF